This entry lists 6 T cell receptor beta chains sequenced from one sample in a study of blood T cell repertoires in COVID-19. Profiling relied on immunoSEQ multiplex PCR, and the TCRdb table lists in-frame clones only, not all of them. The sample yields about 150,000 clones, 85% to 90% seen once. The material sequenced was peripheral blood. The receptor set was obtained from a man aged 45-65 years who had recovered from COVID-19.

This chain links TRBV29-1 with TRBJ2-5; 11 nucleotides line up with TRBD1. V lost 3 bases, J lost 0 bases, and 6 bases stayed unmatched. Germline loops: CDR1 SQVTM, CDR2 ANQGSEA. The CDR3 consists of 16 residues. This CDR3 is CSVDEDRGQDQETQYF. Written as DNA, the CDR3 is TGCAGCGTTGATGAGGACAGGGGGCAAGACCAAGAGACCCAGTACTTC.

The CDR3 DNA reads as TGTGCCAGTAGGGAGGGACAGGGAGGGACCCAGTACTTC. Its translation: CASREGQGGTQYF. V usage is TRBV19 and J usage is TRBJ2-5; 9 bases align to TRBD1. The CDR3 loop spans 13 amino acids. Unmatched junction bases numbered 6, after V lost 6 bases and J lost 7 bases. Germline V gene lookup returns CDR1 LNHDA and CDR2 SQIVND (reference sequence).

The chain couples TRBV5-1 to TRBJ1-1; D gene uncertain. CDR1 and CDR2 (germline): SGHRS, YFSETQ. This CDR3 region has 14 residues. V dropped 0 bases and J dropped 5 bases, with 11 bases sitting between them. The CDR3: CASSLDSGITEAFF. CDR3 sequence (DNA): TGCGCCAGCAGCTTGGACTCGGGGATAACTGAAGCTTTCTTT.

The gene calls are TRBV3-1 (or the pseudogene TRBV3-2) and TRBJ2-7; 8 bases agree with TRBD2. This CDR3 has 14 residues. Germline V gives CDR1 LGHDT, CDR2 YNNKEL (reference sequence). The V gene end was trimmed by 2 bases and the J gene end by 2 bases; junction bases not matched to a gene: 2. DNA for the CDR3: TGTGCCAGCAGCCAAAGCGGGAGCACCTACGAGCAGTACTTC. As protein: CASSQSGSTYEQYF.

The CDR3: CASSHGSSPDTQYF. The CDR3 nucleotides read TGTGCCAGCAGTCACGGGTCAAGCCCCGATACGCAGTATTTT. The chain couples TRBV6-5 to TRBJ2-3; D is ambiguous. Germline V gene data show CDR1 as MNHEY and CDR2 as SVGAGI. V lost 5 bases, J lost 6 bases, and 15 bases lay in between. The CDR3 runs 14 residues.

The rearrangement uses TRBV7-6 and TRBJ1-5; D unresolved. Deletions cut 5 bases from V and 5 bases from J, with 7 bases between. Germline V gene data show CDR1 as SGHVS and CDR2 as FNYEAQ. The CDR3 is 12 amino acids. This chain's CDR3 is CASSPEDQPQHF. CDR3 DNA sequence: TGTGCCAGCAGCCCCGAGGATCAGCCCCAGCATTTT.